These 22 T cell receptor beta chains share one sample of origin, sequenced in a study of blood T cell repertoires in COVID-19 (dated by TCRdb to about 2020). Library preparation was by the immunoSEQ multiplex PCR assay. The table was pulled from immuneACCESS by TCRdb, which kept in-frame rearrangements only. Such tables lose some clones; where checked, under half of the loss comes from unresolved V genes, and the rest has no known cause. This sample lists under 85,000 clones; approximately 80% were detected once. The top ten constitute about 6.9% of the sample. The sequencing input was peripheral blood. Every receptor here comes from a young man with COVID-19, enrolled during active disease.

The chain recombines TRBV15 with TRBJ2-7; D gene unclear. Germline V CDR1 and CDR2: LNHNV, YYDKDF (reference sequence). V was pared by 0 bases and J by 0 bases, with 9 bases between. This CDR3 is 15 amino acids long. The CDR3 here is CATSREGYSSYEQYF. The DNA of the CDR3 is TGTGCCACCAGCAGAGAAGGTTACAGCTCCTACGAGCAGTACTTC.

The chain employs TRBV9 and TRBJ1-1; D remains ambiguous. CDR3 size: 14 residues. CDR1 and CDR2 (germline): SGDLS, YYNGEE. V was cut by 0 bases and J by 4 bases, with 10 bases left in between. This CDR3 reads CASSVVTRSTEAFF. CDR3 sequence (DNA): TGTGCCAGCAGCGTAGTAACCCGGAGCACTGAAGCTTTCTTT.

This chain joins TRBV6-2 or TRBV6-3 and TRBJ1-2; D might be TRBD1 (6 bases). Trimming pared 6 bases from V and 5 bases from J, leaving 19 bases between. CDR1 and CDR2 from the germline V gene are MNHEY and SVGEGT. This CDR3 contains 15 residues. CDR3 loop: CASSTPGQPIYGYTF. The DNA for the CDR3 is TGTGCCAGCAGCACCCCAGGACAGCCTATTTATGGCTACACCTTC.

This chain links TRBV3-1 (or the pseudogene TRBV3-2) with TRBJ1-2; D perhaps matches TRBD1 (5 bases). Germline loops: CDR1 LGHDT, CDR2 YNNKEL (reference sequence). CDR3 length: 16 amino acids. V lost 4 bases and J 0 bases, leaving 15 bases between the germline ends. CDR3 coding DNA: TGTGCCAGCAGCCGGGCGGATAGGGGCCCTAACTATGGCTACACCTTC. Its translation is CASSRADRGPNYGYTF.

J is TRBJ1-1 and V is TRBV2; D is uncertain. The V gene lost 5 bases and the J gene lost 3 bases, with 16 bases spanning the gap. Germline-derived CDR1 and CDR2 are SNHLY and FYNNEI. The CDR3 extends over 15 amino acids. The CDR3 here is CASSPPRGPDTEAFF. CDR3 bases: TGTGCCAGCAGTCCCCCACGGGGTCCAGACACTGAAGCTTTCTTT.

The rearrangement uses TRBV30 and TRBJ2-3; D remains unclear. Germline lookup yields CDR1 GTSNPN and CDR2 SVGIG (reference sequence). The CDR3 runs to 12 residues. Trimming removed 0 bases at V and 4 bases at J, with 5 bases between. This CDR3 reads CAWSVSADTQYF. The CDR3 coding sequence is TGTGCCTGGAGTGTCTCTGCAGATACGCAGTATTTT. The full variable domain, completed using reference TRBV30 and TRBJ2-3, is SQTIHQWPATLVQPVGSPLSLECTVEGTSNPNLYWYRQAAGRGLQLLFYSVGIGQISSEVPQNLSASRPQDRQFILSSKKLLLSDSGFYLCAWSVSADTQYFGPGTRLTVL.

The rearrangement links TRBV19 to TRBJ2-3; the match to TRBD1 covers 10 bases. Germline trimming cut 6 bases from V and 0 bases from J; bases unmatched to any gene: 9. Germline CDR1 reads LNHDA; CDR2 reads SQIVND (reference sequence). The CDR3 spans 17 residues. Here the CDR3 DNA reads TGTGCCAGTAGGCCGGGACAGGGGTCAATTAGCACAGATACGCAGTATTTT. Translation gives CASRPGQGSISTDTQYF.

This chain connects TRBV30 to TRBJ1-1; unclear D gene. V lost 0 bases and J lost 4, with 12 bases in between. CDR3 length: 14 amino acids. Germline CDR1 reads GTSNPN; CDR2 reads SVGIG (reference sequence). CDR3 sequence (DNA): TGTGCCTGGAGTGTACCTCTCCCGAGCACTGAAGCTTTCTTT. Encoded protein: CAWSVPLPSTEAFF.

The rearrangement joins TRBV5-5 to TRBJ1-2; TRBD1 matches at 9 bases. The CDR3 is 19 amino acids. Germline CDR1 reads SGHKS; CDR2 reads YYEKEE (reference sequence). J lost 1 base, V lost 4 bases, and 17 bases had no gene match. The CDR3 sequence is CASSPLPAFRTGDNYGYTF. The DNA for the CDR3 is TGTGCCAGCAGCCCCCTTCCTGCCTTTAGGACAGGGGATAACTATGGCTACACCTTC.

The chain is built from TRBV7-2 and TRBJ1-2, with D hard to call. Germline V gene data show CDR1 as SGHTA and CDR2 as FQGNSA. The CDR3 spans 16 residues. V shed 2 bases and J shed 4 bases, with 17 bases lying between them. As DNA, the CDR3 is TGTGCCAGCAGCTTACGTTTGACCGGCAGGCTCTATGGCTACACCTTC. It specifies CASSLRLTGRLYGYTF.

This clone was recorded once. CDR3 DNA: TGTGCCAGCAGGGGGCAGGGTCAACTGGAGACCCAGTACTTC. Translating gives CASRGQGQLETQYF. The V and J genes are TRBV2 and TRBJ2-5; TRBD1 might be the D (5 bases). CDR1 is SNHLY, CDR2 FYNNEI, per germline. The CDR3 has 14 amino acids. Trimming stripped 6 bases from V and 5 bases from J, with 16 bases between.

CDR3 region: CASSESGGVVEAFF. CDR3 DNA sequence: TGCGCCAGCAGTGAGTCCGGCGGGGTTGTGGAAGCTTTCTTT. V gene TRBV10-1 combines with J gene TRBJ1-1; no clear D gene. This CDR3 spans 14 amino acids. Looked up from germline, CDR1 is WNHNN and CDR2 is SYGVQD (reference sequence). With 0 bases removed from V and 8 bases from J, the gap between germline ends came to 13 bases.

This chain joins TRBV19 and TRBJ1-1; 10 nucleotides align to TRBD1. The CDR3 loop spans 15 amino acids. Germline V gene sequence: CDR1 LNHDA, CDR2 SQIVND (reference sequence). J gave up 5 bases and V 7 bases, and 10 bases lay outside the gene matches. CDR3 in DNA: TGTGCCAGTACTTACGGACAGGGGGTAGGGACTGAAGCTTTCTTT. Translated: CASTYGQGVGTEAFF.

The V gene is TRBV13, the J gene TRBJ2-7, with a possible D match to TRBD1 (6 bases). The CDR3 length is 16 residues. Germline-derived CDR1 and CDR2 are PRHDT and FYEKMQ (reference sequence). V lost 2 bases and J lost 5, with 19 bases in between. CDR3 in amino acids: CASSLSGGHPPNEQYF. CDR3 in DNA: TGTGCCAGCAGCTTATCTGGGGGCCACCCCCCCAACGAGCAGTACTTC.

V gene TRBV28 combines with J gene TRBJ2-7, with a possible D match to TRBD1 (6 bases). This CDR3 is built from 13 residues. Germline V lookup: CDR1 MDHEN, CDR2 SYDVKM. The V gene lost 8 bases and the J gene lost 2 bases, with 13 bases spanning the gap. CDR3 DNA sequence: TGTGCCAGCCTTGGGACACAAACCTACGAGCAGTACTTC. Translation gives CASLGTQTYEQYF.

CDR3 nucleotides: TGTGCCAGCAGCCCCCTCGCAGATACGCAGTATTTT. This codes for CASSPLADTQYF. This chain joins TRBV7-9 and TRBJ2-3; D unclear. The germline gives CDR1 SEHNR, CDR2 FQNEAQ (reference sequence). V was pared by 5 bases and J by 4 bases, with 7 bases between. CDR3 length: 12 amino acids.

The table lists this clone with a count of one. The chain has TRBV9 and TRBJ2-2; D ambiguous. V was trimmed by 7 bases and J by 1 base, leaving 8 bases between them. The CDR3 length is 13 residues. Germline V gene sequence: CDR1 SGDLS, CDR2 YYNGEE. CDR3 DNA: TGTGCCAGCGAAACAAAGAACACCGGGGAGCTGTTTTTT. Its translation: CASETKNTGELFF.

This clone was seen once. The J gene is TRBJ2-7, the V gene TRBV3-1 (or the pseudogene TRBV3-2), with 8 bases aligning to TRBD2. Germline V lookup: CDR1 LGHDT, CDR2 YNNKEL (reference sequence). After removal of 8 bases from V and 5 bases from J, the junction contained 5 bases not matched to a gene. The CDR3 has 12 residues. The CDR3 reads CASRGGQDEQYF. In DNA form, the CDR3 reads TGTGCCAGCCGGGGGGGCCAGGACGAGCAGTACTTC.

The chain is built from TRBV10-1 and TRBJ2-3; 7 bases match TRBD2. Germline V gene lookup returns CDR1 WNHNN and CDR2 SYGVQD (reference sequence). The CDR3 has 20 amino acids. J was trimmed by 0 bases and V by 0 bases; bases with no gene match: 15. CDR3 residues: CASSESEGGRFLSSTDTQYF. The CDR3 bases are TGCGCCAGCAGTGAGTCGGAGGGAGGGCGGTTCCTATCTAGCACAGATACGCAGTATTTT.

The V gene is TRBV2, the J gene TRBJ1-5; perhaps TRBD1 as D (5 bases). The germline V gene encodes CDR1 SNHLY and CDR2 FYNNEI. V was clipped by 1 base and J by 4 bases, with 11 bases between them. The CDR3 covers 15 residues. This chain's CDR3 is CASSEGAGENQPQHF. Written as DNA, the CDR3 is TGTGCCAGCAGTGAAGGGGCGGGGGAGAATCAGCCCCAGCATTTT.

The chain links TRBV28 to TRBJ1-1; 7 bases are a match to TRBD1. Losses at the gene ends were 7 bases for V and 8 bases for J; bases not matched to a gene: 7. The germline gives CDR1 MDHEN, CDR2 SYDVKM. The CDR3 is 12 amino acids. CDR3 in DNA: TGTGCCAGCAACCCCTGGACAGGCGAAGCTTTCTTT. Amino acids: CASNPWTGEAFF.

The rearrangement joins TRBV10-2 to TRBJ1-6; 8 bases are shared with TRBD1. Germline CDR1 reads WSHSY; CDR2 reads SAAADI. The CDR3 loop spans 17 amino acids. The J segment lost 11 bases and the V segment lost 6 bases, leaving 18 bases of the junction unmatched. The CDR3 protein is CASRSKDRVVVGPPLHF. CDR3 nucleotide sequence: TGCGCCAGCAGATCCAAGGACAGGGTGGTTGTCGGTCCACCCCTCCACTTT.